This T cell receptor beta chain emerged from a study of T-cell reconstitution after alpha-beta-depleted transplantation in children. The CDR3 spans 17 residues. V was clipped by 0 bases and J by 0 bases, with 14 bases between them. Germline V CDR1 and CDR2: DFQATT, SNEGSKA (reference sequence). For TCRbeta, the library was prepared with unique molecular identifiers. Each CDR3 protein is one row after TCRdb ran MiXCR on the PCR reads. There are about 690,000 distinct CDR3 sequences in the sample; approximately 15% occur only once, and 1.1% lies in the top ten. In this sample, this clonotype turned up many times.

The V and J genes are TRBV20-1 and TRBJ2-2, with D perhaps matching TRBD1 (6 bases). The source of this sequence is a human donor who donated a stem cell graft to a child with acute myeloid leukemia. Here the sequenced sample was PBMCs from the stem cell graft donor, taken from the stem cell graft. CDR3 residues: CSARDRAAGANTGELFF. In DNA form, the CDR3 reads TGCAGTGCTAGAGATCGGGCGGCAGGGGCGAACACCGGGGAGCTGTTTTTT.